A selection of T cell receptor beta chains follows, all from one sample in a study of blood T cell repertoires in COVID-19. The table came from immunoSEQ multiplex PCR; TCRdb's copy has only in-frame clones and leaves some out. The sample includes approximately 250,000 clones, around nine tenths seen only once; the top ten take just under 9%. Sequenced input: peripheral blood. These TCRs come from a man aged 35 to 55 with active or convalescent COVID-19. The CDR3 runs from the conserved cysteine through the conserved F or W. D genes are given only for firm matches. Clone size is shown for a subset of rows, as once, few, many or a class of expanded clone.

abundance	v_gene	d_gene	j_gene	CDR3aa	CDR3nt
.	TRBV19	.	TRBJ2-1	CASALDLRNEQFF	TGTGCCAGTGCCCTAGACCTTCGGAATGAGCAGTTCTTC
.	TRBV7-9	.	TRBJ2-3	CASSLAGVPDTQYF	TGTGCCAGCAGCTTAGCGGGAGTCCCAGATACGCAGTATTTT
.	TRBV6-5	.	TRBJ1-1	CASSLQGRVNTEAFF	TGTGCCAGCAGCCTCCAGGGGAGGGTCAACACTGAAGCTTTCTTT
.	TRBV19	.	TRBJ1-4	CASREQAAVEKLFF	TGTGCCAGTAGGGAACAGGCCGCGGTAGAAAAACTGTTTTTT
.	TRBV6-6	TRBD2	TRBJ2-1	CASSYLSGLVLREQFF	TGTGCCAGCAGTTACCTCTCGGGACTAGTCCTCCGCGAGCAGTTCTTC
once	TRBV6-1	.	TRBJ2-2	CASSEKGQGYTGELFF	TGTGCCAGCAGTGAAAAGGGGCAGGGGTACACCGGGGAGCTGTTTTTT
.	TRBV9	.	TRBJ2-1	CASSARVGYNEQFF	TGTGCCAGCAGCGCACGGGTCGGTTACAATGAGCAGTTCTTC
.	TRBV6-6	TRBD1	TRBJ2-7	CASSLGTGNTYEQYF	TGTGCCAGCAGTCTTGGGACAGGGAATACCTACGAGCAGTACTTC
.	TRBV27	TRBD2	TRBJ2-1	CASSLSASGYNEQFF	TGTGCCAGCAGTTTATCGGCTAGCGGCTACAATGAGCAGTTCTTC
.	TRBV2	.	TRBJ2-2	CASTQRGGELFF	TGTGCCAGCACCCAACGGGGTGGGGAGCTGTTTTTT
.	TRBV19	.	TRBJ1-1	CASTTQPTLTTEAFF	TGTGCCAGTACGACACAGCCTACTTTGACCACTGAAGCTTTCTTT
.	TRBV27	TRBD2	TRBJ2-7	CASSSGGELYEQYF	TGTGCCAGCTCTAGTGGGGGGGAGCTCTACGAGCAGTACTTC
.	TRBV7-9	.	TRBJ2-7	CASSYSSYEQYF	TGTGCCAGCAGCTACTCATCCTACGAGCAGTACTTC
.	TRBV9	.	TRBJ1-6	CASSVGEGRLNSPLHF	TGTGCCAGCAGCGTAGGAGAAGGCAGGTTGAATTCACCCCTCCACTTT
.	TRBV25-1	.	TRBJ2-7	CASSRGSSYEQYF	TGTGCCAGCAGCAGGGGCAGCTCCTACGAGCAGTACTTC
.	TRBV5-5	.	TRBJ1-6	CASSLDPGNNSPLHF	TGTGCCAGCAGCTTGGATCCGGGGAATAATTCACCCCTCCACTTT
once	TRBV27	.	TRBJ1-6	CASRRTGGFGSPLHF	TGTGCCAGCAGAAGAACAGGAGGGTTTGGGTCACCCCTCCACTTT
once	TRBV5-1	TRBD1	TRBJ2-1	CASRTGDEQFF	TGCGCCAGCAGGACAGGGGATGAGCAGTTCTTC
.	TRBV27	TRBD1	TRBJ2-7	CASSLRGREQYF	TGTGCCAGCAGTTTAAGGGGGCGCGAGCAGTACTTC
.	TRBV15	.	TRBJ2-7	CATSRVQGGYEQYF	TGTGCCACCAGCAGAGTCCAGGGTGGCTACGAGCAGTACTTC
.	TRBV7-9	TRBD2	TRBJ2-5	CASSMGLAAYQETQYF	TGTGCCAGCAGCATGGGACTAGCGGCGTACCAAGAGACCCAGTACTTC
.	TRBV2	TRBD1	TRBJ2-2	CASRSTGVTGELFF	TGTGCCAGCAGGAGCACAGGGGTCACCGGGGAGCTGTTTTTT
.	TRBV28	.	TRBJ2-7	CASSPQKHHRGGTYEQYF	TGTGCCAGCAGCCCGCAAAAACATCACAGGGGGGGAACCTACGAGCAGTACTTC
.	TRBV30	.	TRBJ1-4	CAGTTTLANEKLFF	TGTGCCGGAACAACAACGCTAGCTAATGAAAAACTGTTTTTT